This T cell receptor beta chain derives from a study of beta chain features in type 1 diabetes. The CDR3 length is 15 residues. V was clipped by 2 bases and J by 9 bases; unmatched bases: 5. Per germline, CDR1 SGHTA and CDR2 FQGNSA. Study conclusions and caveats: There was a moderate but significant shortening of TCRB CDR3s in all four CD4+ subsets of Type 1 diabetes patients.

TCRB transcripts that were expressed got sequenced, as all of the isolated RNA had been reverse transcribed. The method was immunoSEQ multiplex PCR; TCRdb's version includes in-frame clones alone and lacks a portion of them. The sample carries roughly 700,000 clones, 13% recorded once. CD45RO/CCR7/CD25/CD127/CD95/CD27 separated CD4+ naive, central memory, regulatory and stem cell-like memory cells by sorting. In all sorted populations, purity surpassed 98%. This clone was seen more than once but under ten times. Its cognate antigen is unknown. The receptor's source is a man between 18 and 35 years old with type 1 diabetes. The rearrangement links TRBV7-2 to TRBJ2-1, with 12 bases that match TRBD2. Sequencing used naive CD4+ T cells from blood. The CDR3 is CASSLLAGGLVEQFF. The CDR3 DNA follows: TGTGCCAGCAGCTTACTAGCGGGGGGGCTCGTTGAGCAGTTCTTC.